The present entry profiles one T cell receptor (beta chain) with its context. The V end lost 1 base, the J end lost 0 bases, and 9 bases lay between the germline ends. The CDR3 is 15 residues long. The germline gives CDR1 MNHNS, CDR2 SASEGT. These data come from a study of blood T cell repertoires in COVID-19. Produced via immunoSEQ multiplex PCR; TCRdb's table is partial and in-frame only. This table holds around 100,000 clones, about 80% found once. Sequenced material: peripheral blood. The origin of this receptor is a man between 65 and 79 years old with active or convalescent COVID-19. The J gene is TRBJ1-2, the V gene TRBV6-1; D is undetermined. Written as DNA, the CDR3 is TGTGCCAGCAGTGAAGGGAGGGCAACTAACTATGGCTACACCTTC. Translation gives CASSEGRATNYGYTF.